This T cell receptor beta chain was sequenced for a study of T-cell memory formation after mild COVID-19. This clonotype was observed a single time. Antigen specificity is unknown. One end of the junction is discordant with germline, which a read error may explain. Study-level findings and limits: A subset of responding clones appeared in pre-infection memory, suggesting cross-reactive memory joined. The study found contracting CD4+ clones mainly in CM and EM and contracting CD8+ clones in EMRA. Second-wave clones reaching peak frequency on day 37 lacked confirmed SARS-CoV-2 specificity.

In germline, CDR1 is SGDLS, CDR2 YYNGEE. The CDR3 is made up of 13 amino acids. Barcoded TCR alpha and TCR beta cDNA libraries with UMIs came from 5'RACE using constant-segment primers. In TCRdb, the 5' RACE reads were re-called with MiXCR into one record per CDR3 protein. Here the sample spans about 140,000 distinct CDR3 sequences, around 15% being singletons. The chain uses TRBV9 and TRBJ1-5; D is undetermined. The sequence derives from an adult woman who had mild COVID-19 (a few samples of this study predate the infection). Cell type and time point are not known. Sequences were obtained from PBMCs or a T cell subset sorted from them (not recorded which). The CDR3 is CASSVGSGQHQHF. CDR3 DNA sequence: TGTGCCAGCAGCGTAGGGTCTGGTCAGCACCAGCATTTT.